This TCR beta chain was documented in a study of blood T cell repertoires in COVID-19. Overall study context: The study drew acute and convalescent COVID-19 samples from the United States, Italy and Spain.

This CDR3 comprises 14 residues. Germline-derived CDR1 and CDR2 are SNHLY and FYNNEI. V lost 8 bases and J lost 4; bases outside the gene matches: 5. Repertoires were generated with immunoSEQ multiplex PCR, while TCRdb's copy carries only in-frame clones and drops some. The data contain 210,000 or so clones, roughly four fifths of them seen just once; the ten biggest clones take up roughly 5%. The sample was PBMCs or T cells enriched from blood (not recorded which). The source is a woman aged 45-60 years who had been exposed to COVID-19. The chain recombines TRBV2 with TRBJ2-5; 12 bases are shared with TRBD1. CDR3 nucleotide sequence: TGTGCCAGCGGGCCGGGACAGGGGGCAGAGACCCAGTACTTC. It encodes CASGPGQGAETQYF.